This TCR beta chain was identified in a study of T cells after yellow fever vaccination. Study outcomes and limitations: A limited proportion of clonotypes was detected within both the CD4 and CD8 compartments.

This clonotype was seen at least ten times. What it recognizes is unknown. The V and J ends lost 4 bases and 8 bases respectively, with 11 bases between them. Germline loops: CDR1 SQVTM, CDR2 ANQGSEA. CDR3 length equals 11 residues. Each CDR3 protein is one row after TCRdb ran MiXCR on the 5' RACE reads. Seen here are hundreds of thousands of distinct CDR3 sequences, about 8.7% observed once, and the top ten hold more than 15%. This receptor was obtained from a man aged 18 to 30 who received the YFV17D yellow fever vaccine. This specimen was PBMCs, taken on the day of the first yellow fever vaccination. The J gene is TRBJ1-2, the V gene TRBV29-1; D is unresolved. CDR3 region: CSVGTTEGYTF. Written as DNA, the CDR3 is TGCAGCGTTGGGACCACGGAGGGCTACACCTTC.